This TCR beta chain was identified in a study of cytomegalovirus exposure and HLA in healthy donors. Primers for the PCR totalled 60 Vbeta and 13 Jbeta. Sequenced by immunoSEQ multiplex PCR; TCRdb stores in-frame clones only, minus some. Altogether approximately 140,000 clones are present, 70% to 85% being singletons, with the ten largest covering roughly 2.7%. Despite likely unrecorded immune exposures, the donors were nominally healthy at the time of sampling. Trimming shortened V by 4 bases and J by 7 bases, and 15 bases separated the two germline ends. This CDR3 spans 15 amino acids. The germline V gene has CDR1 SGDLS and CDR2 YYNGEE. About this clone itself: Additional DNA sequences in this sample encode the identical CDR3.

V is TRBV9 and J is TRBJ1-6; D may be TRBD1 (5 bases). The sequenced sample was PBMCs. This TCR derives from a woman in her fifties or sixties in good health and CMV-seropositive. The CDR3 loop reads CASSSRGGGNSPLHF. The CDR3 DNA is TGTGCCAGCAGCTCCCGCGGGGGAGGCAATTCACCCCTCCACTTT.